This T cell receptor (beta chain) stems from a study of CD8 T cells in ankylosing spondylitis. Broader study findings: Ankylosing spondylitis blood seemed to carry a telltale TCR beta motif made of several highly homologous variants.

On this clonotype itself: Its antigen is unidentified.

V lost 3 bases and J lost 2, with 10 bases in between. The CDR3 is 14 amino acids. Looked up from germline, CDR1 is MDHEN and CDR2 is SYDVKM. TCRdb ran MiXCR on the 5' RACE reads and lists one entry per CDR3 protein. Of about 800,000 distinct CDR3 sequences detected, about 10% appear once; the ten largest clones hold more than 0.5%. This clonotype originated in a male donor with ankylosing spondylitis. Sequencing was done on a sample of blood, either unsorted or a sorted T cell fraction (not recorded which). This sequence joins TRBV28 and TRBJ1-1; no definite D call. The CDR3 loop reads CASSLVGFNTEAFF. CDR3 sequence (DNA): TGTGCCAGCAGTTTGGTCGGTTTCAACACTGAAGCTTTCTTT.